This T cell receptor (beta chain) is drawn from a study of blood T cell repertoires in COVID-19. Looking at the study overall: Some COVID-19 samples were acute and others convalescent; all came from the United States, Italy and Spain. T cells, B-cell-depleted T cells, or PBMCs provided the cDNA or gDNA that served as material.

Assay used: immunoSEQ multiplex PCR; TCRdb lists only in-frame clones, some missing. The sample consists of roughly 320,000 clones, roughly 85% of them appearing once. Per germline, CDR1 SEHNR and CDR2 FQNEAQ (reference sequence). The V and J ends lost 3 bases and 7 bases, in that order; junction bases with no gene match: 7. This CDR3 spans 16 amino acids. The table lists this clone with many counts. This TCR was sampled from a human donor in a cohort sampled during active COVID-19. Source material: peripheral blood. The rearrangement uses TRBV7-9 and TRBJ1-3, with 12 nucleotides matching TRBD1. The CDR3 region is CASSFGDRGLFNTIYF. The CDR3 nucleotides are TGTGCCAGCAGCTTCGGGGACAGGGGGCTTTTTAACACCATATATTTT.